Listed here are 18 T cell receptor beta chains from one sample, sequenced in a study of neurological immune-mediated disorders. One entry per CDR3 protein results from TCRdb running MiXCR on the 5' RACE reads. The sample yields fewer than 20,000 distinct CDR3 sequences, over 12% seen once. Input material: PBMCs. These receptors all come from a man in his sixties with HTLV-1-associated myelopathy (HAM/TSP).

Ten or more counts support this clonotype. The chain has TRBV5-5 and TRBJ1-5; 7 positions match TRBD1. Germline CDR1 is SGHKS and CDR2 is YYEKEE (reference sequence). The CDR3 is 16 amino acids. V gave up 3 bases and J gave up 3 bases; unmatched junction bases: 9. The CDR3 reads CASSSAIQGPNQPQHF. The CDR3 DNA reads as TGTGCCAGCAGCTCAGCCATACAGGGGCCCAATCAGCCCCAGCATTTT. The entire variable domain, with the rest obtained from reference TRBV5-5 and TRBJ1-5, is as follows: DAGVTQSPTHLIKTRGQQVTLRCSPISGHKSVSWYQQVLGQGPQFIFQYYEKEERGRGNFPDRFSARQFPNYSSELNVNALLLGDSALYLCASSSAIQGPNQPQHFGDGTRLSIL.

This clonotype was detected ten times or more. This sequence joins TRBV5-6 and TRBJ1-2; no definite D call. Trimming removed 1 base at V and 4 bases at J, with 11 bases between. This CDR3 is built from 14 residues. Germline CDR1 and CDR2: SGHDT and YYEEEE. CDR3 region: CASSLRAGSYGYTF. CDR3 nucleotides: TGTGCCAGCAGCTTGAGGGCGGGAAGCTATGGCTACACCTTC.

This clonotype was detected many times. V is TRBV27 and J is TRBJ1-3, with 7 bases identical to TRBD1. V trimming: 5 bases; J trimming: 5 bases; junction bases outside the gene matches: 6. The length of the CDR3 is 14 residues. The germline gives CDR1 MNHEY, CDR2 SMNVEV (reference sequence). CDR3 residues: CASSPDRERNTIYF. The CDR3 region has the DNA TGTGCCAGCAGTCCAGACAGGGAACGAAACACCATATATTTT.

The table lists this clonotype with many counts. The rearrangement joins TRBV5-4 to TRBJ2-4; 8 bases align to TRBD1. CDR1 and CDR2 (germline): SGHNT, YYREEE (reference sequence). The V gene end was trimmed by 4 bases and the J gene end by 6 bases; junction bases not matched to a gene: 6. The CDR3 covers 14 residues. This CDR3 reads CASSERTGGNIQYF. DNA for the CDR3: TGTGCCAGCAGCGAAAGAACAGGGGGAAACATTCAGTACTTC. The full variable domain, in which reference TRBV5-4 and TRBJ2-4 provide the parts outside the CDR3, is ETGVTQSPTHLIKTRGQQVTLRCSSQSGHNTVSWYQQALGQGPQFIFQYYREEENGRGNFPPRFSGLQFPNYSSELNVNALELDDSALYLCASSERTGGNIQYFGAGTRLSVL.

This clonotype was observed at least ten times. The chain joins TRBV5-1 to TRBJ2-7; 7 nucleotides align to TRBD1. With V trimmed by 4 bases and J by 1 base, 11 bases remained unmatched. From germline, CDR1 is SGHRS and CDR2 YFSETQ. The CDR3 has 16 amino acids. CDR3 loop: CASSLATGVPSYEQYF. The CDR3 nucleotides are TGCGCCAGCAGCCTTGCTACAGGGGTCCCTTCCTACGAGCAGTACTTC.

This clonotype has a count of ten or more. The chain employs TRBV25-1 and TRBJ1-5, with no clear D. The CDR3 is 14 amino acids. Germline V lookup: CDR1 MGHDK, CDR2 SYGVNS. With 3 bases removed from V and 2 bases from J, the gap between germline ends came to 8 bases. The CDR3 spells CASSEWGGNQPQHF. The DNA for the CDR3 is TGTGCCAGCAGTGAGTGGGGAGGCAATCAGCCCCAGCATTTT.

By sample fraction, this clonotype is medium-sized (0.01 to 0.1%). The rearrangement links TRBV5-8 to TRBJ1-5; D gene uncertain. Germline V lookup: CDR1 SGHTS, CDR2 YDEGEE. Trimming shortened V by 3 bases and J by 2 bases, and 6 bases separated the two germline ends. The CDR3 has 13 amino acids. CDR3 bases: TGTGCCAGCAGCTCCCAGCGCAATCAGCCCCAGCATTTT. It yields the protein CASSSQRNQPQHF.

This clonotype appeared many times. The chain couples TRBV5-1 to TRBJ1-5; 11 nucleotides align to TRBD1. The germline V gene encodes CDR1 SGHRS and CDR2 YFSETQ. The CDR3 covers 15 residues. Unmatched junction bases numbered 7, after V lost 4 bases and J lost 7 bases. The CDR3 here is CASSPMGQGDQPQHF. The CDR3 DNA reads TGCGCCAGCAGCCCTATGGGACAGGGGGACCAGCCCCAGCATTTT.

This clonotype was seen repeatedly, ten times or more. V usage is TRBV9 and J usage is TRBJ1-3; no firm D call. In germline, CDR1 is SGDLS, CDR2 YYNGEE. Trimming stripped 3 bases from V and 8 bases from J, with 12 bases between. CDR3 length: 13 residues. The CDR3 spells CASSGRTDYTIYF. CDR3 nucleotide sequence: TGTGCCAGCAGCGGCAGGACGGACTACACCATATATTTT. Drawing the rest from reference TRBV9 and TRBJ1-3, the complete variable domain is DSGVTQTPKHLITATGQRVTLRCSPRSGDLSVYWYQQSLDQGLQFLIQYYNGEERAKGNILERFSAQQFPDLHSELNLSSLELGDSALYFCASSGRTDYTIYFGEGSWLTVV.

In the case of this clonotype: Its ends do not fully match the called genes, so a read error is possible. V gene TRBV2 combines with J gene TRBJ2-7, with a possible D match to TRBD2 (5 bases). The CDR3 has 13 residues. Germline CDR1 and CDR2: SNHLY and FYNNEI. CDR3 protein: CVSGEEGWGEQYF. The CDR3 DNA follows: TGTGTCAGCGGTGAAGAAGGTTGGGGCGAGCAGTACTTC.

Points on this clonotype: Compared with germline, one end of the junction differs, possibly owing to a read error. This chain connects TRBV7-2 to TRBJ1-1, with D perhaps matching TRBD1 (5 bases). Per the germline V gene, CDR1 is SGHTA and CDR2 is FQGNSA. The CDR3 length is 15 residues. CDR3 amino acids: CASRLVRGGNTEAFF. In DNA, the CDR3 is TGTGCCAGCAGATTAGTGCGGGGGGGGAACACGGAAGCTTTCTTT.

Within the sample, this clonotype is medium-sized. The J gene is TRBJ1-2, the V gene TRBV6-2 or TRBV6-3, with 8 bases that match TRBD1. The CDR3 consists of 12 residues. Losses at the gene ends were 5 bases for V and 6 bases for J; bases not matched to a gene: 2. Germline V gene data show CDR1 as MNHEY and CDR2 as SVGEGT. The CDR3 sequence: CASSEQGDGYTF. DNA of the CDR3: TGTGCCAGCAGTGAACAGGGGGATGGCTACACCTTC.

Written as DNA, the CDR3 is TGTGCCAGCAGCGCCCGGGACAGGGGTTTACCCGGGGAGCTGTTTTTT. Its protein is CASSARDRGLPGELFF. The chain joins TRBV9 to TRBJ2-2; the match to TRBD1 covers 10 bases. Unmatched junction bases numbered 8, after V lost 3 bases and J lost 6 bases. The germline CDR1 and CDR2 sequences are SGDLS and YYNGEE. The CDR3 contains 16 residues.

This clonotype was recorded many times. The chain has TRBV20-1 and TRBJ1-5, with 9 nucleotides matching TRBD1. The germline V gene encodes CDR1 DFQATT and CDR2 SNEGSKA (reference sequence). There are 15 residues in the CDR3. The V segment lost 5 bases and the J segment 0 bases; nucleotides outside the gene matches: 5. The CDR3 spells CSARDRDYSNQPQHF. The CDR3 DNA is TGCAGTGCTCGGGACAGGGACTATAGCAATCAGCCCCAGCATTTT.

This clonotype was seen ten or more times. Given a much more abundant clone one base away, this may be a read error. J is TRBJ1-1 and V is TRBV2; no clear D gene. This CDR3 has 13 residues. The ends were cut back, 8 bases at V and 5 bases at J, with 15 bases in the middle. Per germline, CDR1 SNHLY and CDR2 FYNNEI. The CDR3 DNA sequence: TGTGCCAGCCGCTACGGGGTGGATACTGAAGCTTTCTTT. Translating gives CASRYGVDTEAFF.

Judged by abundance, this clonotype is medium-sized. CDR3 in amino acids: CASSVGVGLTGELFF. CDR3 bases: TGTGCCAGCAGCGTAGGGGTTGGGTTGACCGGGGAGCTGTTTTTT. The rearrangement links TRBV9 to TRBJ2-2, with D hard to call. V was pared by 0 bases and J by 5 bases, with 11 bases between. Germline V gene data show CDR1 as SGDLS and CDR2 as YYNGEE. The CDR3 consists of 15 residues.

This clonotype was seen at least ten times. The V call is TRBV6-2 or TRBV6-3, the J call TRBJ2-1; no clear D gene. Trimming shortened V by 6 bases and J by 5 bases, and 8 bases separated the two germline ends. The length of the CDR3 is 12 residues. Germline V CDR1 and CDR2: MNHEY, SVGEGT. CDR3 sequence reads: CASRKVDNEQFF. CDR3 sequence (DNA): TGTGCCAGCAGGAAGGTAGACAATGAGCAGTTCTTC.

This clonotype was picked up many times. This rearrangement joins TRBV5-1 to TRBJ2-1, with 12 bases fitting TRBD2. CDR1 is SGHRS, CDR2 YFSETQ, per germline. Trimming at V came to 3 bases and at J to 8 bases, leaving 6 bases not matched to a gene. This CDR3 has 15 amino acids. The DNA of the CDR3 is TGCGCCAGCAGCTCGAGACTAGCGGGGGTCGATGAGCAGTTCTTC. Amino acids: CASSSRLAGVDEQFF.